This passage covers 25 T cell receptor beta chains from one sample sequenced in a study of blood T cell repertoires in COVID-19. TCRdb's table, derived via immunoSEQ multiplex PCR, lists solely in-frame clones and lacks some. Of roughly 300,000 clones detected, approximately 91% appear once; the ten largest clones hold over 2%. Sequenced input: peripheral blood. The receptor source for this set is a woman in her thirties with COVID-19, enrolled during active disease.

The chain uses TRBV27 and TRBJ2-7; 7 positions match TRBD2. The V gene's germline CDR1 is MNHEY and CDR2 SMNVEV (reference sequence). J gave up 6 bases and V 5 bases, and 16 bases lay outside the gene matches. The CDR3 has 16 amino acids. CDR3: CASSRNALLAVGEQYF. The CDR3 nucleotides read TGTGCCAGCAGTCGAAACGCTCTTCTAGCGGTGGGCGAGCAGTACTTC.

The CDR3 reads CSVRRTSGRRDTQYF. The CDR3 nucleotides read TGCAGCGTTCGAAGGACTAGCGGGAGAAGAGATACGCAGTATTTT. The chain carries TRBV29-1 and TRBJ2-3; the match to TRBD2 covers 13 bases. V dropped 5 bases and J dropped 5; count of bases not matched to a gene: 7. This CDR3 contains 15 residues. Germline V lookup: CDR1 SQVTM, CDR2 ANQGSEA.

This clone was picked up one time. The rearrangement uses TRBV21-1 and TRBJ2-7; TRBD1, the D gene given by the table, was not confirmed from the DNA. TRBV21-1 is recorded as a pseudogene. This CDR3 spans 13 amino acids. Here the CDR3 reads CAILQGPPYEQYF. The CDR3 DNA sequence: TGTGCCATCCTACAGGGGCCCCCCTACGAGCAGTACTTC.

V usage is TRBV6-5 and J usage is TRBJ2-1; weak D call: TRBD2 (6 bases). Germline CDR1 MNHEY, CDR2 SVGAGI. There are 14 residues in the CDR3. Trimming cost V 6 bases and J 3 bases, with 12 bases left between them. CDR3 protein: CASSRRADYNEQFF. DNA of the CDR3: TGTGCCAGCAGCAGGAGGGCAGACTACAATGAGCAGTTCTTC.

The V and J genes are TRBV11-2 and TRBJ2-7, with 9 positions matching TRBD2. After removal of 5 bases from V and 5 bases from J, the junction contained 10 bases not matched to a gene. The length of the CDR3 is 15 residues. Germline V CDR1 and CDR2: SGHAT, FQNNGV. The CDR3 sequence is CASSPRSSGIHEQYF. CDR3 coding DNA: TGTGCCAGCAGCCCACGGTCTAGCGGGATACACGAGCAGTACTTC.

This chain uses TRBV2 with TRBJ1-1; D is unclear. The CDR3 sequence is 12 residues long. CDR1 is SNHLY, CDR2 FYNNEI, per germline. V lost 9 bases to trimming and J lost 3 bases, with 11 bases between them. CDR3 bases: TGTGCCAGACGTGTCCGAGACACTGAAGCTTTCTTT. It specifies CARRVRDTEAFF.

The rearrangement uses TRBV9 and TRBJ1-2; D may be TRBD1 (5 bases). Trimming took 0 bases from V and 4 from J, leaving 7 bases between them. Germline loops: CDR1 SGDLS, CDR2 YYNGEE. CDR3 size: 13 residues. The CDR3 region is CASSVGQGYGYTF. The CDR3 DNA reads as TGTGCCAGCAGCGTAGGGCAGGGCTATGGCTACACCTTC.

The chain employs TRBV7-8 and TRBJ1-3; no firm D call. The CDR3 runs to 19 residues. V dropped 3 bases and J dropped 1 base, with 22 bases sitting between them. CDR1 is SGHVS, CDR2 FQNEAQ, per germline. The CDR3 protein is CASSFGQSDLAKSGNTIYF. The CDR3 coding sequence is TGTGCCAGCAGCTTCGGTCAATCGGACTTAGCCAAATCTGGAAACACCATATATTTT.

The chain links TRBV24-1 to TRBJ2-1; 13 bases match TRBD2. CDR3 length: 18 residues. Germline CDR1 reads KGHDR; CDR2 reads SFDVKD. V trimming: 4 bases; J trimming: 3 bases; junction bases outside the gene matches: 8. The CDR3 is CATSDTAGTSGIYNEQFF. The CDR3 nucleotides read TGTGCCACCAGTGACACTGCCGGGACTAGCGGGATCTACAATGAGCAGTTCTTC.

J is TRBJ1-1 and V is TRBV5-1; 7 bases map to TRBD1. Germline lookup yields CDR1 SGHRS and CDR2 YFSETQ. The CDR3 loop spans 15 amino acids. The V gene end was trimmed by 5 bases and the J gene end by 1 base; junction bases not matched to a gene: 8. DNA for the CDR3: TGCGCCAGCAGAAATACGACAGGGTCGAACACTGAAGCTTTCTTT. It is translated as CASRNTTGSNTEAFF. The entire variable domain, with the rest obtained from reference TRBV5-1 and TRBJ1-1, is as follows: KAGVTQTPRYLIKTRGQQVTLSCSPISGHRSVSWYQQTPGQGLQFLFEYFSETQRNKGNFPGRFSGRQFSNSRSEMNVSTLELGDSALYLCASRNTTGSNTEAFFGQGTRLTVV.

The rearrangement links TRBV3-1 (or the pseudogene TRBV3-2) to TRBJ1-2; a weak D match, TRBD1 (5 bases). Per the germline V gene, CDR1 is LGHDT and CDR2 is YNNKEL (reference sequence). Trimming left V 1 base short and J 8 bases short, with 8 bases between. The CDR3 contains 12 residues. CDR3 amino acids: CASSQGWGGYTF. DNA for the CDR3: TGTGCCAGCAGCCAAGGGTGGGGCGGCTACACCTTC.

This clone was counted a single time. The rearrangement uses TRBV4-2 and TRBJ2-7; 9 nucleotides align to TRBD1. J was trimmed by 7 bases and V by 3 bases; bases with no gene match: 10. The CDR3 loop spans 15 amino acids. Per germline, CDR1 LGHNA and CDR2 YNFKEQ. CDR3 nucleotide sequence: TGTGCCAGCAGCCATCCGGGACAGGGCAACGATGAGCAGTACTTC. Amino acid sequence: CASSHPGQGNDEQYF.

CDR3 protein: CASSPDSEETQYF. CDR3 nucleotide sequence: TGTGCCAGCAGCCCCGACTCAGAAGAGACCCAGTACTTC. The V and J genes are TRBV7-9 and TRBJ2-5, with D unclear. CDR3 size: 13 residues. From germline, CDR1 is SEHNR and CDR2 FQNEAQ (reference sequence). Trimming shortened V by 5 bases and J by 3 bases, and 10 bases separated the two germline ends.

The rearrangement uses TRBV5-1 and TRBJ2-7; weak D call: TRBD1 (5 bases). Germline assignment: CDR1 SGHRS and CDR2 YFSETQ. Trimming cost V 2 bases and J 3 bases, with 12 bases left between them. The CDR3 is made up of 14 amino acids. CDR3 bases: TGCGCCAGCAGCTTCAGGGAATCATACTACGAGCAGTACTTC. Translated, it gives CASSFRESYYEQYF.

The chain employs TRBV20-1 and TRBJ2-7, with 12 bases matching TRBD2. The CDR3 extends over 14 amino acids. The germline V gene encodes CDR1 DFQATT and CDR2 SNEGSKA (reference sequence). With V trimmed by 3 bases and J by 4 bases, 4 bases remained unmatched. The CDR3 reads CSASRTSGTYEQYF. The CDR3 region has the DNA TGCAGTGCTAGTCGGACTAGCGGGACTTACGAGCAGTACTTC.

This clone was counted a single time. The chain combines TRBV28 with TRBJ1-2; 10 nucleotides line up with TRBD1. Germline assignment: CDR1 MDHEN and CDR2 SYDVKM. CDR3 length equals 15 residues. V lost 5 bases and J lost 7; bases outside the gene matches: 10. Here the CDR3 DNA reads TGTGCCAGCAGTCCCTCGGGACAGGGGAGGAGTGGCTACACCTTC. It yields the protein CASSPSGQGRSGYTF.

DNA of the CDR3: TGTGCCAGCAGCTTCACGCAGGGGGCCACTGGAAACACCATATATTTT. Encoded protein: CASSFTQGATGNTIYF. The chain joins TRBV5-4 to TRBJ1-3; the match to TRBD1 covers 8 bases. CDR1 SGHNT and CDR2 YYREEE come from the germline V gene (reference sequence). This CDR3 has 16 residues. V dropped 2 bases and J dropped 2; count of bases not matched to a gene: 6.

This rearrangement joins TRBV15 to TRBJ1-5; D is perhaps TRBD1 (6 bases). From germline, CDR1 is LNHNV and CDR2 YYDKDF (reference sequence). Trimming cost V 0 bases and J 5 bases, with 11 bases left between them. CDR3 length equals 15 residues. CDR3: CATSRDLGAHQPQHF. CDR3 DNA sequence: TGTGCCACCAGCAGAGATTTGGGGGCCCATCAGCCCCAGCATTTT. The whole variable domain, filled in from reference TRBV15 and TRBJ1-5, reads DAMVIQNPRYQVTQFGKPVTLSCSQTLNHNVMYWYQQKSSQAPKLLFHYYDKDFNNEADTPDNFQSRRPNTSFCFLDIRSPGLGDTAMYLCATSRDLGAHQPQHFGDGTRLSIL.

V is TRBV7-9 and J is TRBJ1-5; D unclear. In germline, CDR1 is SEHNR, CDR2 FQNEAQ (reference sequence). CDR3 length: 12 residues. Trimming shortened V by 1 base and J by 10 bases, and 8 bases separated the two germline ends. The CDR3 is CASSLEGGPQHF. CDR3 in DNA: TGTGCCAGCAGCTTAGAGGGAGGACCCCAGCATTTT.

The V gene is TRBV2, the J gene TRBJ2-4; no firm D call. Trimming removed 8 bases from V and 4 bases from J, with 12 bases in between. CDR1 and CDR2 (germline): SNHLY, FYNNEI. This CDR3 comprises 13 residues. The CDR3 is CASSISPKNIQYF. The CDR3 nucleotides read TGTGCCAGCTCTATTAGCCCAAAAAACATTCAGTACTTC.

This sequence joins TRBV5-6 and TRBJ1-2; D remains ambiguous. Germline values: CDR1 SGHDT, CDR2 YYEEEE. V dropped 0 bases and J dropped 1 base, with 10 bases sitting between them. This CDR3 spans 15 amino acids. The CDR3 coding sequence is TGTGCCAGCAGCTTGGCCACCGCGCGTAACTATGGCTACACCTTC. Protein: CASSLATARNYGYTF.

V usage is TRBV2 and J usage is TRBJ1-1; D is perhaps TRBD1 (6 bases). The germline V gene has CDR1 SNHLY and CDR2 FYNNEI. This CDR3 region has 14 residues. V was trimmed by 3 bases and J by 1 base, leaving 9 bases between them. CDR3 nucleotide sequence: TGTGCCAGCAGTGACCTGACAGGGAACACTGAAGCTTTCTTT. Residues: CASSDLTGNTEAFF.

This chain uses TRBV5-1 with TRBJ2-6, with D unclear. The CDR3 totals 15 residues. V lost 0 bases, J lost 0 bases, and 4 bases lay in between. Germline values: CDR1 SGHRS, CDR2 YFSETQ. The CDR3 spells CASSLDYSGANVLTF. CDR3 nucleotides: TGCGCCAGCAGCTTGGACTACTCTGGGGCCAACGTCCTGACTTTC. The complete variable domain, with remaining parts taken from reference TRBV5-1 and TRBJ2-6, reads KAGVTQTPRYLIKTRGQQVTLSCSPISGHRSVSWYQQTPGQGLQFLFEYFSETQRNKGNFPGRFSGRQFSNSRSEMNVSTLELGDSALYLCASSLDYSGANVLTFGAGSRLTVL.

This clone was seen once. The J gene is TRBJ2-2, the V gene TRBV10-3, with 8 bases identical to TRBD1. The CDR3 totals 15 residues. Per the germline V gene, CDR1 is ENHRY and CDR2 is SYGVKD. J gave up 5 bases and V 2 bases, and 4 bases lay outside the gene matches. CDR3 region: CAISERTGNTGELFF. As DNA, the CDR3 is TGTGCCATCAGTGAGAGGACAGGGAATACCGGGGAGCTGTTTTTT.

The V and J genes are TRBV28 and TRBJ2-3, with 10 bases matching TRBD1. The CDR3 contains 16 residues. Per the germline V gene, CDR1 is MDHEN and CDR2 is SYDVKM. Trimming removed 5 bases from V and 1 base from J; junction bases left unmatched: 6. The CDR3 DNA follows: TGTGCCAGCAGTACCCCGACAGGGGGCGGCACAGATACGCAGTATTTT. This sequence encodes CASSTPTGGGTDTQYF.